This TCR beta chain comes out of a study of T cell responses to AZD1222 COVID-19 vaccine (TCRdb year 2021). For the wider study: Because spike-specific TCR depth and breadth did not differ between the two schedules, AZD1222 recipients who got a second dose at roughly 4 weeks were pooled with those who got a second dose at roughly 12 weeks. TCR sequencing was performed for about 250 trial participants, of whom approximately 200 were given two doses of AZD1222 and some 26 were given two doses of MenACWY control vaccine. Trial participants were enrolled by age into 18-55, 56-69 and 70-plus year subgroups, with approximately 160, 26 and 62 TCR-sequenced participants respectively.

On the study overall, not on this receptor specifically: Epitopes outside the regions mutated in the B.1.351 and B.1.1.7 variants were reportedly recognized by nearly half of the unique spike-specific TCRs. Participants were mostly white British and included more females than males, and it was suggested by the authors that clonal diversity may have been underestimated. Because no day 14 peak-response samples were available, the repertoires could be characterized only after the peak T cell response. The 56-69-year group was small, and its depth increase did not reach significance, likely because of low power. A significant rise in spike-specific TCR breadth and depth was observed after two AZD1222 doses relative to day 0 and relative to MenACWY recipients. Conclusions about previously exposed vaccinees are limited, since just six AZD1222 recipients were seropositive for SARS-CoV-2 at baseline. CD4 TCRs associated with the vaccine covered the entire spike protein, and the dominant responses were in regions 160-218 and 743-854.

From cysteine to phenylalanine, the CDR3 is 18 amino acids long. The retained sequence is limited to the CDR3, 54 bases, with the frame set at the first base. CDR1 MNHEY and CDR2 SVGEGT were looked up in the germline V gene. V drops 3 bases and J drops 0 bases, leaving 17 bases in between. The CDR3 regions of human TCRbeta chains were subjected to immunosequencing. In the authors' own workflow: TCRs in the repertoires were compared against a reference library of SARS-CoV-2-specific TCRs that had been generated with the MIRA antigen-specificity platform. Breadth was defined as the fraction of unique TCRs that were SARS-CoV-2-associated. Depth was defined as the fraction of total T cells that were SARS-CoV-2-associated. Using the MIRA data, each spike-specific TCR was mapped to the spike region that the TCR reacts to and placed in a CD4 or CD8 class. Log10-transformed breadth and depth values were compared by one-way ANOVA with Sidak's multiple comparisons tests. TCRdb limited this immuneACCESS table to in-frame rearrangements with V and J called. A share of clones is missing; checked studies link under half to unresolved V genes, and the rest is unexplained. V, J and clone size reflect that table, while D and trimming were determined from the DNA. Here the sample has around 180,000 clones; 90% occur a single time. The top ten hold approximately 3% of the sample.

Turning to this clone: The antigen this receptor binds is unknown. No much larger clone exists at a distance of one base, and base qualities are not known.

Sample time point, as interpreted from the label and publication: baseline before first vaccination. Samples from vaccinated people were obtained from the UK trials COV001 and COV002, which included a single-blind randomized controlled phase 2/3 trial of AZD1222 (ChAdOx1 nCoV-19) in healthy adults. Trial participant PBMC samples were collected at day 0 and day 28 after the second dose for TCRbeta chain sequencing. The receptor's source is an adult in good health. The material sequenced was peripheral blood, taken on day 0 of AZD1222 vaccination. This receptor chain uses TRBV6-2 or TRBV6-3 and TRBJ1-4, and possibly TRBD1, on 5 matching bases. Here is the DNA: TGTGCCAGCAGTTATGATCGGGACGGGGGTCCAACTAATGAAAAACTGTTTTTT. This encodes CASSYDRDGGPTNEKLFF.